The entry that follows covers one TCR beta chain sequence. V shed 4 bases and J 3 bases; nucleotides not matched to a gene: 2. This CDR3 region has 14 residues. From germline, CDR1 is LNHDA and CDR2 SQIVND (reference sequence). This entry belongs to a study of blood T cell repertoires in COVID-19. Assay: immunoSEQ multiplex PCR; the TCRdb copy retains only in-frame clones and omits some. Of about 160,000 clones in the sample, 79% were seen once. The sequence was collected from a woman in her sixties with COVID-19, enrolled during active disease. Specimen: peripheral blood. The chain uses TRBV19 and TRBJ2-2, with 7 bases matching TRBD1. This chain's CDR3 is CASSRTGDTGELFF. The CDR3 bases are TGTGCCAGTAGTAGGACAGGAGACACCGGGGAGCTGTTTTTT. The full variable domain, with the rest looked up from reference TRBV19 and TRBJ2-2, is DGGITQSPKYLFRKEGQNVTLSCEQNLNHDAMYWYRQDPGQGLRLIYYSQIVNDFQKGDIAEGYSVSREKKESFPLTVTSAQKNPTAFYLCASSRTGDTGELFFGEGSRLTVL.